This TCR beta chain was documented in a study of neurological immune-mediated disorders. From germline, CDR1 is LNHNV and CDR2 YYDKDF (reference sequence). This CDR3 has 16 amino acids. Deletions cut 1 base from V and 2 bases from J, with 9 bases between. Time point here: longitudinal time-point 3. This clonotype ranks as medium-sized. The team produced cDNA through 5'RACE using 10-nucleotide random UMIs. TCRdb reanalysed the 5' RACE reads using MiXCR and keeps one entry per CDR3 protein. The sample lists tens of thousands of distinct CDR3 sequences; 13% were seen once. The material sequenced was PBMCs. The origin of this receptor is a man aged 25 to 40 in good health. This chain joins TRBV15 and TRBJ2-6; D uncertain. This CDR3 reads CATSRVPLAGANVLTF. The CDR3, as DNA: TGTGCCACCAGCAGAGTCCCACTGGCTGGGGCCAACGTCCTGACTTTC.